This paragraph reports one T cell receptor beta chain. The antigen is not known. The sample originates from a study of response to subunit inactivated influenza vaccine. Study results and limitations: T cells newly recruited by each seasonal influenza vaccination are few, the authors suggested.

TCRdb ran MiXCR on the RT-PCR reads and lists one entry per CDR3 protein. The sample comprises about 700,000 distinct CDR3 sequences, roughly 15% of which are singletons, and about 7.6% rests with the top ten. This receptor was taken from a man over 45 who received an inactivated influenza vaccine. This material consisted of PBMCs from blood, taken around 14 days before vaccination.

CDR3 bases: TGTGCCAGCAGCTTTGTTAGCAATGAGCAGTTCTTC. It translates to CASSFVSNEQFF. The chain has TRBV5-6 and TRBJ2-1; no clear D gene. Trimming pared 2 bases from V and 6 bases from J, leaving 6 bases between. The CDR3 length is 12 residues. Germline V gives CDR1 SGHDT, CDR2 YYEEEE. The full variable domain, in which reference TRBV5-6 and TRBJ2-1 provide the parts outside the CDR3, is DAGVTQSPTHLIKTRGQQVTLRCSPKSGHDTVSWYQQALGQGPQFIFQYYEEEERQRGNFPDRFSGHQFPNYSSELNVNALLLGDSALYLCASSFVSNEQFFGPGTRLTVL.